This is a list of T cell receptor beta chains from one sample in a study of blood T cells in healthy people across ages. TCRdb re-called the 5' RACE reads through MiXCR, storing one row per CDR3 protein. This repertoire shows about 760,000 distinct CDR3 sequences, around 25% found once; its top ten account for 9.4%. The same specimen was also included in a second study, on T cells of mothers and their children.

The sequencing sample was made of blood. These receptors originate from a boy under 18 in good health. CDR3s include the opening cysteine and the closing phenylalanine or tryptophan. The order of the fields is D gene, J gene, clone size, V gene, CDR3 protein, CDR3 DNA. D genes are given only for firm matches. Size tells how often a clone was seen (once, few, many) or the class of an expanded clone, and some rows leave it out.

>.|TRBJ1-4|.|TRBV28
CASSLRGAYEKLFF
TGTGCCAGCAGTTTACGGGGGGCGTATGAAAAACTGTTTTTT
>.|TRBJ1-2|few|TRBV7-9
CASSLNGNGYTF
TGTGCCAGCAGCCTGAACGGGAATGGCTACACCTTC
>.|TRBJ2-7|.|TRBV29-1
CSVETGDNYEQYF
TGCAGCGTTGAAACGGGGGACAACTACGAGCAGTACTTC
>.|TRBJ1-4|.|TRBV29-1
CSVARGVDEKLFF
TGCAGCGTTGCCCGGGGGGTTGATGAAAAACTGTTTTTT
>TRBD2|TRBJ2-1|.|TRBV7-2
CASSLYSGSENEQFF
TGTGCCAGCAGCTTATATAGCGGGAGTGAAAATGAGCAGTTCTTC
>.|TRBJ2-5|few|TRBV7-6
CASSLQDETQYF
TGTGCCAGCAGCCTCCAAGATGAGACCCAGTACTTC
>.|TRBJ2-3|.|TRBV12-3/TRBV12-4
CASSLAGDADTQYF
TGTGCCAGCAGTTTAGCGGGGGACGCAGATACGCAGTATTTT
>.|TRBJ2-2|few|TRBV2
CASSESRQNTGELFF
TGTGCCAGCAGTGAATCGCGGCAGAACACCGGGGAGCTGTTTTTT
>.|TRBJ1-1|.|TRBV29-1
CSVDADGSGAFF
TGCAGCGTTGACGCAGATGGGAGTGGCGCTTTCTTT
>.|TRBJ2-7|.|TRBV29-1
CSVEDEWTAYEQYF
TGCAGCGTTGAAGATGAGTGGACGGCCTACGAGCAGTACTTC
>TRBD2|TRBJ2-1|.|TRBV12-3/TRBV12-4
CASSLGLTSGGAKNEQFF
TGTGCCAGCAGTTTAGGGCTGACTAGCGGGGGGGCCAAAAATGAGCAGTTCTTC
>.|TRBJ2-5|few|TRBV7-9
CASSFGGLWETQYF
TGTGCCAGCAGCTTTGGGGGGCTCTGGGAGACCCAGTACTTC
>TRBD1|TRBJ1-2|.|TRBV27
CASSSITGGSNYGYTF
TGTGCCAGCAGTTCGATAACAGGGGGCTCTAACTATGGCTACACCTTC
>TRBD1|TRBJ2-7|.|TRBV29-1
CSVAEGAYEQYF
TGCAGCGTAGCCGAGGGGGCATACGAGCAGTACTTC
>TRBD1|TRBJ2-7|few|TRBV27
CASSLRFVGTEYEQYF
TGTGCCAGCAGTTTAAGGTTCGTCGGGACAGAGTACGAGCAGTACTTC
>.|TRBJ1-2|few|TRBV7-8
CASSLNTGNGYTF
TGTGCCAGCAGCTTAAATACGGGGAATGGCTACACCTTC
>.|TRBJ1-4|few|TRBV5-1
CASSSTTQREKLFF
TGCGCCAGCAGCTCGACGACTCAGAGGGAAAAACTGTTTTTT
>TRBD2|TRBJ2-1|.|TRBV5-1
CASSPGRTSGRGDNEQFF
TGCGCCAGCAGCCCTGGACGGACTAGCGGGAGAGGGGACAATGAGCAGTTCTTC
>.|TRBJ2-1|.|TRBV25-1
CASLSPQDYNEQFF
TGTGCCAGCCTGTCCCCACAGGACTACAATGAGCAGTTCTTC
>.|TRBJ2-7|.|TRBV4-1
CASSQDPGSSYEQYF
TGCGCCAGCAGCCAAGATCCGGGCAGCTCCTACGAGCAGTACTTC
>.|TRBJ2-3|few|TRBV28
CASSSTPVGVRPDTQYF
TGTGCCAGCAGTTCTACTCCGGTGGGGGTACGCCCAGATACGCAGTATTTT
>TRBD1|TRBJ1-4|.|TRBV4-1
CASSQDEEGAREKLFF
TGCGCCAGCAGCCAAGATGAAGAGGGGGCGAGGGAAAAACTGTTTTTT
>.|TRBJ2-5|.|TRBV7-2
CASSLAVSGLETQYF
TGTGCCAGCAGCTTAGCGGTTTCCGGGTTAGAGACCCAGTACTTC
>.|TRBJ2-3|many|TRBV27
CASRSTRDTQYF
TGTGCCAGCAGAAGCACTCGGGATACGCAGTATTTT
>.|TRBJ1-2|few|TRBV6-1
CASSEGFQGYTF
TGTGCCAGCAGTGAGGGGTTTCAAGGCTACACCTTC
>TRBD2|TRBJ2-7|few|TRBV7-9
CASSAWTSVSYEQYF
TGTGCCAGCAGCGCATGGACTAGCGTTTCCTACGAGCAGTACTTC
>TRBD1|TRBJ1-2|few|TRBV3-1
CASSHLGTGGYGYTF
TGTGCCAGCAGCCATCTTGGGACAGGGGGCTATGGCTACACCTTC
>.|TRBJ2-5|many|TRBV4-1
CASSQEDYAGRGETQYF
TGCGCCAGCAGCCAAGAGGATTACGCGGGACGAGGGGAGACCCAGTACTTC
>TRBD1|TRBJ1-2|.|TRBV20-1
CSATRDRGFYGYTF
TGCAGTGCTACCCGGGACAGGGGGTTCTATGGCTACACCTTC
>.|TRBJ2-6|.|TRBV4-1
CASTEVYSGANVLTF
TGCGCCAGCACCGAGGTATATTCTGGGGCCAACGTCCTGACTTTC
>.|TRBJ2-7|.|TRBV29-1
CSVRDKSSYEQYF
TGCAGCGTTAGGGACAAGAGCTCCTACGAGCAGTACTTC
>TRBD2|TRBJ2-2|few|TRBV5-1
CASSVRDYTNTGELFF
TGCGCCAGCAGCGTCCGGGACTACACTAACACCGGGGAGCTGTTTTTT
>.|TRBJ2-4|.|TRBV12-3/TRBV12-4
CASTSEGGVAKNIQYF
TGTGCCAGCACCTCCGAGGGGGGCGTAGCCAAAAACATTCAGTACTTC
>TRBD1|TRBJ1-6|.|TRBV27
CASSRDRGQGSSYNSPLHF
TGTGCCAGCAGTCGAGACAGGGGGCAGGGGAGCTCCTATAATTCACCCCTCCACTTT